This T cell receptor beta chain was found in a study of regulatory T cells in long-lasting Graves disease. This clonotype was detected many times. Arm-PCR of CDR3 regions and iRepertoire HTBI primers were the basis on which TCR beta libraries were built. TCRdb redid the calling of the multiplex PCR reads with MiXCR, one entry per CDR3 protein. The sample holds more than 300,000 distinct CDR3 sequences; 10% to 15% are singletons and the top ten take around 18%. Described time point: newly diagnosed GD, antithyroid drugs for less than 3 months. PBMC RNA served as the TCR library source. Patients of an endocrinology department in Xi'an, China, were included. This CDR3 has 15 amino acids. V shed 5 bases and J shed 6 bases, with 16 bases lying between them. The V gene's germline CDR1 is SGHVS and CDR2 FQNEAQ. The sample was also linked to a second study, of T cells in Graves' hyperthyroidism and ophthalmopathy.

This material consisted of peripheral blood mononuclear cells (PBMCs), taken at new diagnosis, from a patient treated with antithyroid drugs. The chain couples TRBV7-8 to TRBJ2-2; D perhaps matches TRBD2 (6 bases). The clonotype was recovered from a woman aged 18-29 years with Graves disease. CDR3 in DNA: TGTGCCAGCAGCCCACTCCCCCTAGCGTCCGGGGAGCTGTTTTTT. It specifies CASSPLPLASGELFF.